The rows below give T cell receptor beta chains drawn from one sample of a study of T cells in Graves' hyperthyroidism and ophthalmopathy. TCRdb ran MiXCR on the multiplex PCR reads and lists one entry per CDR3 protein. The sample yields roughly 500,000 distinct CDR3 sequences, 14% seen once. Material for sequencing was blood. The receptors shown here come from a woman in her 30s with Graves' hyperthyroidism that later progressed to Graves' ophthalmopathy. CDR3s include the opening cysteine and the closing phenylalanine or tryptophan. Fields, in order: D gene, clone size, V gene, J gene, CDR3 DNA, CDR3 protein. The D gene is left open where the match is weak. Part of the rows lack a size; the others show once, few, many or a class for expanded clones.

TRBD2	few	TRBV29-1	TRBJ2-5	TGCAGCGCCCAGGGGGCTAGCGGGAGGCCAGAGACCCAGTACTTC	CSAQGASGRPETQYF
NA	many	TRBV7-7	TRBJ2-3	TGTGCTAGCAGCTTACAGGTCGCAGATACGCAGTATTTT	CASSLQVADTQYF
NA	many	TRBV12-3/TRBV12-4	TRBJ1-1	TGTGCCAGCACCCCCACAATGAACACTGAAGCTTTCTTT	CASTPTMNTEAFF
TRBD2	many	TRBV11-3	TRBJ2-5	TGTGCCAGCAGCCCGCTACTAGCGGGAGAGACCCAGTACTTC	CASSPLLAGETQYF
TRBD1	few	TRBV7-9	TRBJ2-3	TGTGCCAGCAGCTTAGGAGGGACAGGGAACACAGATACGCAGTATTTT	CASSLGGTGNTDTQYF
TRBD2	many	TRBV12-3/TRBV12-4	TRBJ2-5	TGTGCCAGCAGGTCCGGGGGGGGCAGGCAAGAGACCCAGTACTTC	CASRSGGGRQETQYF
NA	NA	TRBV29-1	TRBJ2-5	TGCAGCGTTGATTATCCCCAAGAGACCCAGTACTTC	CSVDYPQETQYF
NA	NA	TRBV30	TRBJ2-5	TGTGCCTGGAGTCGGGACTACCAAGAGACCCAGTACTTC	CAWSRDYQETQYF
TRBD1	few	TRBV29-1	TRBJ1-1	TGCAGCACGGACAGGGGAGGGACTGAAGCTTTCTTT	CSTDRGGTEAFF
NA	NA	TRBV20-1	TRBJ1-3	TGCAGTGCTAGACAGGGTATAGGCACCATATATTTT	CSARQGIGTIYF
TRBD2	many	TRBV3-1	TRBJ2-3	TGTGCCAGCAGCCCAGGACTAGCGATCACAGATACGCAGTATTTT	CASSPGLAITDTQYF
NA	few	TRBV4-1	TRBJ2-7	TGCGCCAGCAGCCAATTATCACTAGACAACTACGAGCAGTACTTC	CASSQLSLDNYEQYF
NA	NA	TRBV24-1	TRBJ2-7	TGTGCCACCAGTGATTTGAACGCTGGCTCCCGCCAGCAGTACTTC	CATSDLNAGSRQQYF
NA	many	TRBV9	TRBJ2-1	TGTGCCAGCAGCGTAGAGGCGGGAACCGAGCAGTTCTTC	CASSVEAGTEQFF
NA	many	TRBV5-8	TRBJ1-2	TGTGCCAGCAGCCCGACAGTTAACTATGGCTACACCTTC	CASSPTVNYGYTF
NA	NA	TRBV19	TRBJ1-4	TGTGCCAGTACCGGAGGAAGGGGCAGGCGCGGAGAACGAGAAAAACTGTTTTTT	CASTGGRGRRGEREKLFF
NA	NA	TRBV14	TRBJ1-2	TGTGCCAGCAGCCAAGATATTCGAGGGGTCTATGGCTACACCTTC	CASSQDIRGVYGYTF
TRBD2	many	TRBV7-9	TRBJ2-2	TGTGCCACAGTAGCGGGAGCCGTAGACACCGGGGAGCTGTTTTTT	CATVAGAVDTGELFF
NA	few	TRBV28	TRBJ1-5	TGTGCCAGCTCTAGGCTGAGCGGCAATCAGCCCCAGCATTTT	CASSRLSGNQPQHF
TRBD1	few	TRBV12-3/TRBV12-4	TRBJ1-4	TGTGCCAGCAGTTTCGACAGGGGGGGGAATGAAAAACTGTTTTTT	CASSFDRGGNEKLFF
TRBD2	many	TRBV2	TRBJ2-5	TGTGCCAGCACCTCGGCTAGCGGATGGGAGACCCAGTACTTC	CASTSASGWETQYF
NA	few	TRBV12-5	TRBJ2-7	TGTGCTAGTGGTTTGGTTGCCCGGGACGACCCTGGCCACGAGCAGTACTTC	CASGLVARDDPGHEQYF
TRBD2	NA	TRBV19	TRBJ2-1	TGTGCCAGTAGTATTGCCCCGGCTAGCGGGAGTTGGAATGAGCAGTTCTTC	CASSIAPASGSWNEQFF
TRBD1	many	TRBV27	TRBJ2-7	TGTGCCAGTTGGGACAGCTCCTACGAGCAGTACTTC	CASWDSSYEQYF
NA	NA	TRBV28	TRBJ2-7	TGTGCCAGCAGTGGATCGGGCATCTCGTGGACAGTCGGCTACGAGCAGTACTTC	CASSGSGISWTVGYEQYF
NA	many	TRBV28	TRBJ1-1	TGTGCCAGCAGTGGAGCAGGGAACACTGAAGCTTTCTTT	CASSGAGNTEAFF
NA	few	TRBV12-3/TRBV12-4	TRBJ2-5	TGTGCCAGCAGTTTAATCGGGAGCCAAGAGACCCAGTACTTC	CASSLIGSQETQYF
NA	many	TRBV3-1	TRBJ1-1	TGTGCCAGCAGCCAAGAGGGAGGGGGAGCTTTCTTT	CASSQEGGGAFF
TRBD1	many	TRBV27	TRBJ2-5	TGTGCCAGCAGTGTGGGACAGGGAAAAGAGACCCAGTACTTC	CASSVGQGKETQYF
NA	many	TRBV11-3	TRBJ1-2	TGTGCCAGCAGCTTACAGGTCGGCTCTAACTATGGCTACACCTTC	CASSLQVGSNYGYTF
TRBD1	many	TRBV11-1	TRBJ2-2	TGTGCCAGCAGCCACAGGGGTACCACCGGGGAGCTGTTTTTT	CASSHRGTTGELFF
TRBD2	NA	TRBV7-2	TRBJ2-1	TGTGCCAGCAGCTTGGCCGGGACTAGTCCTAATGAGCAGTTCTTC	CASSLAGTSPNEQFF
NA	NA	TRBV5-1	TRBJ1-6	TGCGCCAGCGGAAGGGACGGGAATAATTCACCCCTCCACTTT	CASGRDGNNSPLHF
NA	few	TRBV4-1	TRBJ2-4	TGCGCCAGCAGCCAATGGGACCGAGGGGACATTCAGTACTTC	CASSQWDRGDIQYF
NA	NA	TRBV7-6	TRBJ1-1	TGTGCCAGCAGCTCCCCCCCTGAGAACACTGAAGCTTTCTTT	CASSSPPENTEAFF
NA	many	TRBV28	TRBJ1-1	TGTGCCAGCAATCCCAGGAACACTGAAGCTTTCTTT	CASNPRNTEAFF
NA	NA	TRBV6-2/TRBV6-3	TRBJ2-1	TGTGCCAGCAGTCCGAAACGAGATGAGCAGTTCTTC	CASSPKRDEQFF
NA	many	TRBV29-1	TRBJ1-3	TGCAGCGTTGTCGAAGGGACTGGAAACACCATATATTTT	CSVVEGTGNTIYF
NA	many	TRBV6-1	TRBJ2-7	TGTGCCAGCAGCGCGCCCGAATTGGCGAGGACCTACGAGCAGTACTTC	CASSAPELARTYEQYF
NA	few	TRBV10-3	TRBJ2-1	TGTGCCATCAGTTCCGGGGCAGCCAAGAATGAGCAGTTCTTC	CAISSGAAKNEQFF
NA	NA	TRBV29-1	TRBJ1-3	TGCAGCGTTGTAGTTTCCTCTGGAAACACCATATATTTT	CSVVVSSGNTIYF
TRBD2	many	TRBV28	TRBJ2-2	TGTGCCAGCAGTTCCCTGGGGAGGGGCCCCAACACCGGGGAGCTGTTTTTT	CASSSLGRGPNTGELFF
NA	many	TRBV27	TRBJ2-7	TGTGCCAGCAGTTTGCTTTTGCGGGACGCCTACGAGCAGTACTTC	CASSLLLRDAYEQYF
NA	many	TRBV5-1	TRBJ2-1	TGCGCCAGCAGCTTTCGCACTCACTACAATGAGCAGTTCTTC	CASSFRTHYNEQFF
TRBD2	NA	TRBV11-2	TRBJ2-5	TGTGCCAGCAGATCTGGACTAGCGGGAGAGACCCAGTACTTC	CASRSGLAGETQYF
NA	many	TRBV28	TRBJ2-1	TGTGCCAGCAAACCGAGGGGTTACAATGAGCAGTTCTTC	CASKPRGYNEQFF
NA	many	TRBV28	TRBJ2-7	TGTGCCAGCGGACAAACAGGATTCTCCTACGAGCAGTACTTC	CASGQTGFSYEQYF
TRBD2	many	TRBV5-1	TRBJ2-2	TGCGCCAGCAGCCTGACTAGCGGGAAGAACACCGGGGAGCTGTTTTTT	CASSLTSGKNTGELFF
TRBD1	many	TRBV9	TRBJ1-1	TGTGCCAGCAGCCCCCCCGACTCGGGACAGTCGGGAGCTTTCTTT	CASSPPDSGQSGAFF